This T cell receptor beta chain was documented in a study of cytomegalovirus exposure and HLA in healthy donors (dated 2017 in TCRdb). Notes on the research overall: According to an earlier analysis of 587 of the donors, some 180 million T cells yielded roughly 110 million unique TCR beta sequences and less than 300 Gb of sequence data. Roughly 300 gigabases of sequencing data and approximately 93 million unique TCR sequences were included in an early release covering several hundred HLA-typed donors. Of the roughly 400 genotyped donors, approximately 80% fell in the genetic ancestry cluster associated with self-reported Caucasian donors. The study aimed to test whether cataloging public T cell receptors could reveal signatures of past pathogen exposure. The T cell repertoires of 550 to 850 subjects were profiled by immunosequencing and related to cytomegalovirus serostatus. In addition to the first cohort of several hundred subjects, a separate validation cohort of 120 different subjects was used. To predict cytomegalovirus infection status, the study combined high-throughput TCR immunosequencing, statistical association of individual TCRs with disease status, and machine learning. To study patterns of TCR occurrence, a later analysis re-analyzed previously published TCR beta repertoires from just over 650 donors and added high-resolution HLA genotyping. The later analysis used no new phenotypic data to find candidate immune exposures, relying instead on TCR beta sequences and their occurrence across donors. In an earlier analysis of 587 of the donors, high-throughput TCR beta sequencing was used to judge whether each TCR beta V gene segment behaved as functional or pseudogenic. Alongside the repertoire data, information on donor age, sex, ethnicity and CMV serostatus was compiled. In a later genetic analysis, genome-wide SNP genotypes for about three fifths of the 666 donors were used, and that subset was treated as a discovery cohort. All discovery cohort repertoires had been generated using a single sequencing platform. HLA typing covered class I and class II loci at four-digit resolution. The number of typed donors differed by locus: about 629-640 for A, B, C, DRB1 and DQB1; approximately 530 for DQA1; around 580 for DPA1; and about 450 for DPB1. Because of strong linkage in the cohort, four or five DR-DQ haplotypes were treated as single units for association and clustering. Among over 350 genotyped donors of the cohort, an average of about 240,000 unique TCR beta nucleotide sequences were sequenced per donor, roughly a sixth of them non-productive. Results the study describes overall, beyond this receptor: CMV serostatus was the only immune exposure information available for the cohort. In a later analysis, most CMV-associated TCR beta chains were found to appear HLA-restricted, with HLA associations seemingly driven largely by CMV exposure. A later analysis found that HLA-associated TCR beta chains were more clonally expanded and had lower generation probabilities than equally common non-associated chains. A further reported finding was that TCR beta sequences accurately predicted the HLA-A and HLA-B alleles for most subjects in the first cohort. Broadly in line with IMGT annotations, most TCR beta V segments showed up in productive rearrangements about 90% or about 30% of the time in an earlier analysis of around 550 of the donors. In a later genetic analysis, a missense DCLRE1C variant was associated with V-gene and J-gene trimming of TCR beta chains, and the association was replicated in an independent cohort. About 17 rarely observed V segments, including chromosome 9 orphons, were excluded from the earlier analysis of several hundred of the donors because counts were too low. When HLA alleles, especially DR and DQ, strongly co-occurred, attributing TCR associations to individual alleles was difficult. Linkage disequilibrium might explain the correlated functional status among segregating V segments, but an unknown experimental factor could not be excluded. In this cohort, only TCR beta chains were sequenced, and detectable features were limited by the absence of alpha or paired-chain data. A later genetic analysis reported fewer N-insertions in productive TCRs among donors in an Asian-associated ancestry cluster than the approximately 700-donor mean. In the study, roughly 160 TCR beta chains were listed as associated with cytomegalovirus. A cluster of highly shared sequence variants was judged likely to be a technical artifact of the sequencing pipeline. The authors suggested that the approach could potentially be extended to other disease states and immunological phenotypes. Cytomegalovirus status was reported to be diagnosed by the classifier with high specificity and sensitivity in both the original and validation cohorts. The 87-base-pair reads could not distinguish some IMGT-functional V segments, including TRBV6-2 and TRBV6-3, so those segments were excluded. A later analysis associated some 17,000 TCR beta sequences with specific HLA alleles at a false discovery rate of 0.05. HLA typing was unavailable for some donors at each locus, so association tests used only the typed subset. According to a later analysis, parvovirus B19, influenza, CMV and Epstein-Barr virus appeared linked to several top co-occurrence clusters. In a later analysis, the rate of TCR association differed among HLA loci, with DRB1 alleles having the most associated TCRs and HLA-C alleles having the fewest. The presence/absence analyses assumed that sequencing depth was roughly uniform across donors, and that assumption may not be true. In vitro tests confirmed that a few of the cytomegalovirus-associated TCR beta chains recognize cytomegalovirus antigens. While some public TCRs were present in many individuals, most TCR sequences turned up only very rarely across donors.

Reading from cysteine to phenylalanine, the CDR3 counts 15 amino acids. This entry keeps only the CDR3 DNA: 45 bases, framed from base 1. V is pruned by 1 base and J by 6 bases, leaving 6 bases of the junction without a gene match. CDR1 and CDR2 were assigned from the germline V gene (reference sequence) as SEHNR and FQNEAQ. The cohort consisted of 650 to 700 healthy bone marrow donors. At the time of sampling, every cohort member was nominally healthy, though immune exposures that went unrecorded were likely present. The donor tested CMV seronegative and was one of the 352 seronegative cohort members. A peripheral blood sample was provided by each donor, and peripheral blood mononuclear cells were used for TCR beta sequencing. The Qiagen DNeasy Blood Extraction Kit was used to extract genomic DNA from the blood cell samples. Libraries were made using the immunoSEQ multiplex PCR assay. A mixture of 60 forward primers for TCR Vbeta segments and 13 reverse primers for TCR Jbeta segments was used in the multiplex PCR. Amplification of the CDR3 region of rearranged TCR beta genes was performed with a multiplex PCR assay on genomic DNA. The Illumina HiSeq System was used to sequence the amplified TCR beta libraries as 87-base-pair reads. As for how the authors treated the data: In a later analysis, approximately 74 million unique TCR beta chains were counted across the roughly 700 repertoires, and around 11 million of these chains were shared by at least two donors. Raw reads were error-corrected and collapsed into unique sequences by a nearest-neighbor algorithm in which closely related sequences were merged to remove PCR and sequencing errors. CDR3 sequences were aligned to IMGT reference sequences to assign V, D and J gene segments. For a sequence to be retained, a match of at least six nucleotides to both a V gene segment and a J gene segment was required. A rearrangement was called productive if the CDR3 had no stop codons and remained in frame with V and J, and every other rearrangement was called non-productive. Following IMGT convention, CDR3 was defined as the stretch from the second conserved V-encoded cysteine up to the conserved J-encoded phenylalanine. Sequences without an unambiguous match to a single V gene segment were excluded from the earlier analysis of 450 to 650 of the donors. An earlier analysis of around 600 of the donors classified V segments as functional when productive rearrangements were above 56.7% and as segregating when the standard deviation between donors was above 5%. A statistical classification framework was built for diagnosing cytomegalovirus status from the catalog of TCR beta chain sequences. In a later analysis, TCR nucleotide sequences were compared against IMGT/GENE-DB human TR gene sequences so that V and J genes could be assigned. A later analysis assigned CDR3 sequences and most-parsimonious VDJ recombination scenarios with the TCRdist pipeline. In a later analysis, every TCR beta chain was defined by the combination of its CDR3 amino acid sequence and its V-gene family, and reads without a unique V-gene family were dropped. In a later analysis, around 650 highly shared, low-generation-probability nucleotide sequences were removed to address suspected cross-contamination and a sequencing artifact. For each public chain, a later analysis derived a clonal expansion index from normalized ranks of inferred template counts within each repertoire. In a later analysis, generation probabilities were computed using a VDJ recombination model fitted to out-of-frame rearrangements, and the results were checked against IGoR. Hypergeometric tests were used in a later analysis to score TCR-TCR, TCR-HLA and TCR-CMV co-occurrence, with a repertoire-size bias correction applied to the TCR pairs. A later analysis estimated false discovery rates by permuting HLA or CMV assignments 20 times. In a later analysis, co-occurring TCRs were grouped with DBSCAN, and TCRdist sequence similarity was added when clustering was performed within HLA-allele-positive subsets. Repertoires with fewer than 30,000 or more than 120,000 public chains, plus five repertoires with anomalous nucleotide sharing, were excluded from co-occurrence clustering. The immuneACCESS repertoire file appears here via TCRdb, limited to in-frame rearrangements. These files lack a portion of the clones; in checked studies, under half of the deficit traces to unresolved V genes, and the cause of the others is not known. The DNA was the basis for D and trimming; V, J and clone size are from that table. This sample has 80,000 to 95,000 clones in its table, and roughly 69% of those were observed once. The ten largest make up roughly 6.7% of the sample.

In regard to this clone: This receptor's antigen is unknown. No quality values exist for individual bases; no much larger clone is one base distant.

The sequence derives from a woman in her 30s in good health and CMV-seronegative. The rearrangement combines TRBV7-9 with TRBJ2-7, and 10 bases in between align with TRBD2. The sequencing input was PBMCs. This receptor has the CDR3 CASSLGPSGRIEQYF. In nucleotide form, the sequence is TGTGCCAGCAGCTTAGGGCCTAGCGGGAGAATCGAGCAGTACTTC.